This T cell receptor beta chain comes out of a study of OX40 agonist ivuxolimab in advanced cancers. In the study overall: Ivuxolimab is a fully human IgG2 antibody that activates OX40 (CD134).

The V end lost 6 bases, the J end lost 6 bases, and 14 bases lay between the germline ends. The length of the CDR3 is 13 residues. Germline CDR1 and CDR2: SGHTA and FQGTGA. Generated by immunoSEQ multiplex PCR, the TCRdb table keeps only in-frame clones and is missing some. The repertoire has just under 85,000 clones, roughly 85% of them found once; the top ten carry 0.75% to 0.85%. Findings and caveats of the study: Both blood CD4+ and CD8+ T cells showed clonal growth by week 6 at 0.1 to 3.0 mg/kg. CD4+ T cells averaged fewer expanded clones than CD8+ T cells. Several nonresponders also turned out to have low normalized T-cell clonal expansion.

Comment on this clone: Its cognate antigen is unknown.

This sequence originates from an adult with an advanced solid tumor such as melanoma, head and neck, liver or kidney cancer. V gene TRBV7-3 combines with J gene TRBJ1-2; D gene unclear. The starting material was CD4+ or CD8+ T cells sorted from blood, obtained in a trial of the OX40 agonist ivuxolimab. CDR3 nucleotide sequence: TGTGCCAGCAGAGGGCCCGAGAGAGATGGCTACACCTTC. Translated, it gives CASRGPERDGYTF.